The 5 T cell receptor beta chains in this list originate from one sample, sequenced in a study of T cell responses to AZD1222 COVID-19 vaccine. Some clones are missing from TCRdb's copy, which holds only in-frame ones; the method was immunoSEQ multiplex PCR. The sample has about 120,000 clones; 80% to 90% are singletons. Material: peripheral blood, obtained on day 0 of AZD1222 vaccination. All receptors come from an adult in good health.

This clone was counted between two and nine times. This rearrangement joins TRBV6-4 to TRBJ2-1, with TRBD2 matching 9 bases. The CDR3 has 14 residues. Germline CDR1 and CDR2: MRHNA and SNTAGT. V lost 5 bases, J lost 7 bases, and 6 bases stayed unmatched. CDR3 amino acids: CASSPSGMWNEQFF. The DNA for the CDR3 is TGTGCCAGCAGTCCTAGCGGGATGTGGAATGAGCAGTTCTTC.

This clone has a handful of counts. The chain couples TRBV13 to TRBJ2-1; D may correspond to TRBD1 or TRBD2 (6 bases each). Germline V gene data show CDR1 as PRHDT and CDR2 as FYEKMQ (reference sequence). This CDR3 has 14 residues. V lost 4 bases and J 9 bases, leaving 16 bases between the germline ends. This CDR3 reads CASSSRGTKLEQFF. The DNA of the CDR3 is TGTGCCAGCAGCTCCCGGGGGACAAAACTTGAGCAGTTCTTC.

The V gene is TRBV3-1 (or the pseudogene TRBV3-2), the J gene TRBJ1-5, with a tentative D call TRBD1 (5 bases). The germline gives CDR1 LGHDT, CDR2 YNNKEL (reference sequence). The ends were cut back, 4 bases at V and 6 bases at J, with 13 bases in the middle. This CDR3 region has 14 residues. CDR3 sequence: CASSRDGGAQPQHF. CDR3 in DNA: TGTGCCAGCAGCCGGGACGGAGGGGCTCAGCCCCAGCATTTT.

This chain links TRBV5-1 with TRBJ1-2; TRBD1 is a possible D gene (5 bases). Germline CDR1 SGHRS, CDR2 YFSETQ. The CDR3 length is 15 residues. Trimming stripped 3 bases from V and 4 bases from J, with 16 bases between. CDR3 region: CASSSGADRSYGYTF. DNA of the CDR3: TGCGCCAGCAGCTCCGGGGCCGACCGATCCTATGGCTACACCTTC.

The genes are TRBV4-1 and TRBJ1-4; no firm D call. The CDR3 spans 13 residues. Germline CDR1 is MGHRA and CDR2 is YSYEKL. V was pared by 2 bases and J by 7 bases, with 8 bases between. The CDR3 region has the DNA TGCGCCAGCAGCCAACTGATCGGTGAAAAACTGTTTTTT. Its protein product is CASSQLIGEKLFF.